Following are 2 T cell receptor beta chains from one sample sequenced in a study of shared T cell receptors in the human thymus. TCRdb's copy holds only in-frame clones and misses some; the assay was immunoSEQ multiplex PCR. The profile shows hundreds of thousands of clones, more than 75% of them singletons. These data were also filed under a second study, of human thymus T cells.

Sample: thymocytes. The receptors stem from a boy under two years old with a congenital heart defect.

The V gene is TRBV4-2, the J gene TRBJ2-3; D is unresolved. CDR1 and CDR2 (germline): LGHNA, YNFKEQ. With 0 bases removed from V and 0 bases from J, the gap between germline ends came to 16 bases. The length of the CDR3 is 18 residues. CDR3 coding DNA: TGTGCCAGCAGCCAAGAAACGTTCGGGTCAGATAGCACAGATACGCAGTATTTT. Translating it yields CASSQETFGSDSTDTQYF.

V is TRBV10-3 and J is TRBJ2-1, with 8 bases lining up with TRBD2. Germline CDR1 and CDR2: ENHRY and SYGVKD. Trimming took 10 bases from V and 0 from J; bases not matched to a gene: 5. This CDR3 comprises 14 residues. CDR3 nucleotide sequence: TGTGCCACCATCAGCGGGAGCTCCTACAATGAGCAGTTCTTC. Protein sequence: CATISGSSYNEQFF.